This T cell receptor beta chain came from a study of CD8 T cells in Susac syndrome. RNA in amounts of about 0.5 to 1 ug was reverse transcribed with random hexamers. MiXCR, applied by TCRdb to the immunoSEQ multiplex PCR reads, yields one record per CDR3 protein. The table includes 110,000 or so distinct CDR3 sequences, approximately 93% detected once. Germline loops: CDR1 LGHDT, CDR2 YNNKEL (reference sequence). This CDR3 is 13 amino acids long. V was pared by 1 base and J by 0 bases, with 2 bases between. The sample taken for sequencing was CD4+ T cells from PBMCs. The chain recombines TRBV3-1 with TRBJ2-3; D is unresolved. The sequence was collected from a human donor with multiple sclerosis. CDR3: CASSQVSTDTQYF. In DNA form, the CDR3 reads TGTGCCAGCAGCCAAGTTAGCACAGATACGCAGTATTTT.